This TCR beta chain was sequenced during a study of T cell repertoires in cytomegalovirus infection. The overall study: Through public TCR beta signatures, both CMV infection and matching HLA type were indicated.

TCRdb itself ran the reads through MiXCR, one entry per CDR3 protein. Of 560,000 or so distinct CDR3 sequences in the sample, approximately 15% were seen once. General study findings and limits: Of the TCR beta families, the public ones yielded a cumulative frequency that identified carriers of CMV plus the relevant HLA.

This clonotype was counted once. Its target is unknown. An end of the junction differs from the germline gene, which may be a read error. The germline CDR1 and CDR2 sequences are MDHEN and SYDVKM. CDR3 length: 13 amino acids. The origin of this receptor is a human donor in good health (CMV status not recorded). Some clones in this sample may be carry-over from other donors' samples. Input material: CD8+ T cells from PBMCs. The chain recombines TRBV28 with TRBJ2-7; D ambiguous. The CDR3 bases are TGTGCCAGCCTGCCCGGCGGAGCCTACAAGCAGTACTTC. Residues: CASLPGGAYKQYF.